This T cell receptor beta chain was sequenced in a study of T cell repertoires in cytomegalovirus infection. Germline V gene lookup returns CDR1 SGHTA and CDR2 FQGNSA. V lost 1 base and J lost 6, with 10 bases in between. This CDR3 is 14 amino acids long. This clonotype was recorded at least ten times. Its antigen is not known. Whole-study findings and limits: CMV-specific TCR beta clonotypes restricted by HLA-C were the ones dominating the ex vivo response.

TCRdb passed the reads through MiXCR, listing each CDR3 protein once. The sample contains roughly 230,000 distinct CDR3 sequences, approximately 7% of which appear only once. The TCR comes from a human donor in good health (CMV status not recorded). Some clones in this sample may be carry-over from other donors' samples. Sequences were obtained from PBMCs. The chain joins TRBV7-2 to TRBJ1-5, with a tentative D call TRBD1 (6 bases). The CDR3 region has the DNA TGTGCCAGCAGCTTAGGGGGGCAGCCTCAGCCCCAGCATTTT. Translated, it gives CASSLGGQPQPQHF. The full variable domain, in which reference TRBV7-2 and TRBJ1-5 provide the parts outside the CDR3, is GAGVSQSPSNKVTEKGKDVELRCDPISGHTALYWYRQSLGQGLEFLIYFQGNSAPDKSGLPSDRFSAERTGGSVSTLTIQRTQQEDSAVYLCASSLGGQPQPQHFGDGTRLSIL.